This TCR beta chain was captured in a study of blood T cell repertoires in COVID-19. On the study more broadly: COVID-19 samples from acute and convalescent phases originated in the United States, Italy and Spain.

The V end was cut by 3 bases, the J end by 3 bases, with 18 bases between. CDR3 length: 17 residues. The germline gives CDR1 MGHDK, CDR2 SYGVNS. As processed by the authors: Amplified reference gene primers provided the basis for estimating nucleated cell counts. TCRdb's table, derived via immunoSEQ multiplex PCR, lists solely in-frame clones and lacks some. V and J calls and clone size are those listed in that table; D and trimming were worked out from the DNA. The table shows about 210,000 clones, with 80% to 85% occurring only once. Across about two dozen US areas, participants ranged in age from 18 to 89 years.

The sample was PBMCs or T cells enriched from blood (not recorded which). The chain uses TRBV25-1 and TRBJ2-1; tentative D call: TRBD1 (6 bases). The TCR comes from a woman in her forties or fifties with acute COVID-19. CDR3 coding DNA: TGTGCCAGCAGTGATTTTCCGGGACAAACTTTCTACAATGAGCAGTTCTTC. This codes for CASSDFPGQTFYNEQFF.